This T cell receptor beta chain stems from a study of T cell responses to AZD1222 COVID-19 vaccine. Study details: Second-dose groups at about 4 or about 12 weeks were pooled.

Study-level results: There were mostly white British donors and more females than males, and clonal diversity was possibly underestimated. Repertoire sampling occurred only after the peak T cell response. Once two AZD1222 doses were given, Spike-specific TCR breadth and depth went up.

CDR1 is SGHVS, CDR2 FQNEAQ, per germline. V gave up 0 bases and J gave up 2 bases, with 11 bases separating them. The CDR3 contains 15 residues. Produced via immunoSEQ multiplex PCR; TCRdb's table is partial and in-frame only. The sample includes about 57,000 clones, about 86% of them seen just once. There are a few counts of this clone. Its target is unknown. This TCR derives from an adult in good health. This rearrangement joins TRBV7-8 to TRBJ2-7; the D gene could be TRBD1 or TRBD2 (5 bases each). This material consisted of peripheral blood, taken on day 0 of AZD1222 vaccination. The CDR3 region has the DNA TGTGCCAGCAGCTTAGCACCGGGACCAGCCTACGAGCAGTACTTC. It encodes CASSLAPGPAYEQYF.